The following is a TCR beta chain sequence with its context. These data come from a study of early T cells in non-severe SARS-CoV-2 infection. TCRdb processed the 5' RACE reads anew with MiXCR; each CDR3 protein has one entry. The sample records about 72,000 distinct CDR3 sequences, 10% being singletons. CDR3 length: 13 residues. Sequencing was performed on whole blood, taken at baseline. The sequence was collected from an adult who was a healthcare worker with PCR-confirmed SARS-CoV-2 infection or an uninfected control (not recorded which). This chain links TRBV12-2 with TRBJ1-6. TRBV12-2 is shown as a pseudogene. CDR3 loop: CASRGVMGSPLHF. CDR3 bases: TGTGCAAGTCGCGGGGTAATGGGTTCACCCCTCCACTTT.